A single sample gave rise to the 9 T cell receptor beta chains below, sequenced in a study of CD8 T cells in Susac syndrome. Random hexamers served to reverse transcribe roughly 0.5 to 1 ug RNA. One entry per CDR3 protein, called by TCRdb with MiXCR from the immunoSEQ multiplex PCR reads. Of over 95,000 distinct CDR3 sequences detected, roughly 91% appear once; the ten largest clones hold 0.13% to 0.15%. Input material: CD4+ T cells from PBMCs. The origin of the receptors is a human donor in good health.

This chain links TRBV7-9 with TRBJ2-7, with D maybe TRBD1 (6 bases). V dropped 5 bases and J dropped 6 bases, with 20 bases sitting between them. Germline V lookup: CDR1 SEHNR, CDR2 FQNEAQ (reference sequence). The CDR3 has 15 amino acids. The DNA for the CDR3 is TGTGCCAGCAGCCCAAACTACCGGACAGAGAGCGAGCAGTACTTC. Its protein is CASSPNYRTESEQYF.

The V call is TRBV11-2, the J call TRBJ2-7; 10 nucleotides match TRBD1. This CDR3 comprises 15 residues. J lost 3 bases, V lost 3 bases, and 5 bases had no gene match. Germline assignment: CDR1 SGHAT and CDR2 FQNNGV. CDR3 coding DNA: TGTGCCAGCAGCTTGATGGACAGGGGGGGCTACGAGCAGTACTTC. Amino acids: CASSLMDRGGYEQYF.

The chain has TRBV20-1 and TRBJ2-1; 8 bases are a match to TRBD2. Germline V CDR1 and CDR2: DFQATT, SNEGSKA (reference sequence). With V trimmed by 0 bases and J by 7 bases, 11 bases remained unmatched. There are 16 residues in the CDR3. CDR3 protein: CSAREGAGGGRNEQFF. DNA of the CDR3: TGCAGTGCTAGAGAAGGCGCGGGAGGTGGTAGGAATGAGCAGTTCTTC.

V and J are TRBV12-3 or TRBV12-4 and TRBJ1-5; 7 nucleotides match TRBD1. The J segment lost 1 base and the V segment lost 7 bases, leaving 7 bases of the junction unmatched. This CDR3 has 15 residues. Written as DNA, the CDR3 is TGTGCCAGCACCGACAGGGACGGGAGCAATCAGCCCCAGCATTTT. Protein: CASTDRDGSNQPQHF.

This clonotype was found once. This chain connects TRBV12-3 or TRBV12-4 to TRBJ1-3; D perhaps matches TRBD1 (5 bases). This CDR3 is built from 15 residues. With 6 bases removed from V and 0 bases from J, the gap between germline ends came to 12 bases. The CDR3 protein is CASSLGTASGNTIYF. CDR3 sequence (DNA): TGTGCCAGCAGCCTCGGGACCGCCTCTGGAAACACCATATATTTT.

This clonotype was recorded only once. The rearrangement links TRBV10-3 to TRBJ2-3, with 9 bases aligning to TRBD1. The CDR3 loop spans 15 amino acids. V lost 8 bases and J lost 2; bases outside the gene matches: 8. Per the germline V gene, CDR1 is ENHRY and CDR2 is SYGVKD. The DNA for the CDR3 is TGTGCCATCCGGGACAGGGTACGGGACACAGATACGCAGTATTTT. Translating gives CAIRDRVRDTDTQYF.

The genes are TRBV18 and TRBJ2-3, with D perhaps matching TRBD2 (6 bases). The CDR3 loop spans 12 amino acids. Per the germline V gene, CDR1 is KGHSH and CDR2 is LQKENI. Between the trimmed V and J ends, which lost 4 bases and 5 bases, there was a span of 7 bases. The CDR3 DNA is TGTGCCAGCTCACGAGCGGGAGATACGCAGTATTTT. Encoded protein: CASSRAGDTQYF.

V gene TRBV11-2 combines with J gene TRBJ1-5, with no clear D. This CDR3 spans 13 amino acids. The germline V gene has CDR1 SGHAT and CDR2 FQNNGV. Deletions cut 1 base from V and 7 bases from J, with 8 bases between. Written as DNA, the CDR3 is TGTGCCAGCAGCTTAGCCGACGGGCAGCCCCAGCATTTT. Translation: CASSLADGQPQHF. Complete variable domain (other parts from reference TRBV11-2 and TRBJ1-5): EAGVAQSPRYKIIEKRQSVAFWCNPISGHATLYWYQQILGQGPKLLIQFQNNGVVDDSQLPKDRFSAERLKGVDSTLKIQPAKLEDSAVYLCASSLADGQPQHFGDGTRLSIL.

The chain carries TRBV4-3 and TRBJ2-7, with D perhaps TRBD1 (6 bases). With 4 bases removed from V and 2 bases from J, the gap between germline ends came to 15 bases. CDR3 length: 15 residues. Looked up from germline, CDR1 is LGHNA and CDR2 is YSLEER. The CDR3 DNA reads TGCGCCAGCAGCCGAGGTCAGGGGACGGCCTACGAGCAGTACTTC. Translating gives CASSRGQGTAYEQYF.